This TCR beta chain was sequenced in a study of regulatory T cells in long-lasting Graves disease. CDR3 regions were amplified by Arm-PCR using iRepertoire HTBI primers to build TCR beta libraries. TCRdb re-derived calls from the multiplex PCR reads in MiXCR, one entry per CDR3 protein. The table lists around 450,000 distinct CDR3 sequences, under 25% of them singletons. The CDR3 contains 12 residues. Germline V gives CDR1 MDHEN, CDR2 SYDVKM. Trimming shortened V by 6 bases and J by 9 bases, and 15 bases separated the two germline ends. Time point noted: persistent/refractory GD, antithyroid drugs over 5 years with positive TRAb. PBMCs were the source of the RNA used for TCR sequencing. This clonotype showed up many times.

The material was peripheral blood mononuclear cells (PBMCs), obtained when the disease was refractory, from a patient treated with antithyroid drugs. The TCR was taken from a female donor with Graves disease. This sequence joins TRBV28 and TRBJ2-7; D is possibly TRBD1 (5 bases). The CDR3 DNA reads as TGTGCCAGCAGCAGGGCGTATTTGGGGCAGTACTTC. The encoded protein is CASSRAYLGQYF.